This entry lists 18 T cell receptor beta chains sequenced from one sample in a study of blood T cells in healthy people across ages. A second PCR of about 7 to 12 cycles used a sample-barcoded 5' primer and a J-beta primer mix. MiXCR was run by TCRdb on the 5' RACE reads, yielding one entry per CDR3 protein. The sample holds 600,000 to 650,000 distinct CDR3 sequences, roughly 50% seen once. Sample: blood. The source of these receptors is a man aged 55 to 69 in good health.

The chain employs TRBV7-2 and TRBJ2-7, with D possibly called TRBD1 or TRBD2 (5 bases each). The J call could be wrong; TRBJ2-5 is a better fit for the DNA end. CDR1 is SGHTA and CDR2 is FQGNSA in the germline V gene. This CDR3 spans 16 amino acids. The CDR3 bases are TGTGCCAGCAGCCCCATGACGCAAGCTTGGGGGGAGACCCAGTACTTC. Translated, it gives CASSPMTQAWGETQYF.

CDR3 DNA sequence: TGCGCCAGCAGCCCCGGCGCGCAGCCGAACACTGAAGCTTTCTTT. The encoded protein is CASSPGAQPNTEAFF. The chain recombines TRBV5-1 with TRBJ1-1; no reliable D call. Per the germline V gene, CDR1 is SGHRS and CDR2 is YFSETQ. The CDR3 runs 15 residues. Trimming left V 4 bases short and J 1 base short, with 14 bases between.

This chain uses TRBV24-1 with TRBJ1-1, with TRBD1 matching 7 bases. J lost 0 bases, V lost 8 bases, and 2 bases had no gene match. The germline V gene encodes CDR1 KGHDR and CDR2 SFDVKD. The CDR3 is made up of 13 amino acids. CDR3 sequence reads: CATTGGMNTEAFF. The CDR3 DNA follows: TGTGCCACCACAGGGGGGATGAACACTGAAGCTTTCTTT.

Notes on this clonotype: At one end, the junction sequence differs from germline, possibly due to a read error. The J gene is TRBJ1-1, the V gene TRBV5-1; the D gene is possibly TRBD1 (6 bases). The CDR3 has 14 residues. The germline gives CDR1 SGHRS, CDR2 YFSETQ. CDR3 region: CASSLVQGNTEAFF. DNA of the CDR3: TGTGCCAGCAGCTTAGTACAGGGGAACACTGAAGCTTTCTTT.

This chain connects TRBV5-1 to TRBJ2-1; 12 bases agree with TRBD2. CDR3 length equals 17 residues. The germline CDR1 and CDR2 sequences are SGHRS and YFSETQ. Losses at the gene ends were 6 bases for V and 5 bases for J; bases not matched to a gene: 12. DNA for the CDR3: TGCGCCAGCAACCGGCCGGAGACTAGCGGGGGTAACAATGAGCAGTTCTTC. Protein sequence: CASNRPETSGGNNEQFF.

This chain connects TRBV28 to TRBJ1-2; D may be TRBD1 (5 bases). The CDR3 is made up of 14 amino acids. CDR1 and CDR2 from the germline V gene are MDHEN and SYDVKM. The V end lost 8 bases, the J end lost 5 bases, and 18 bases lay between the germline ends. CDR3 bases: TGTGCCAGCCGCCACCGGCAGGGCCGGTATGGCTACACCTTC. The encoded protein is CASRHRQGRYGYTF.

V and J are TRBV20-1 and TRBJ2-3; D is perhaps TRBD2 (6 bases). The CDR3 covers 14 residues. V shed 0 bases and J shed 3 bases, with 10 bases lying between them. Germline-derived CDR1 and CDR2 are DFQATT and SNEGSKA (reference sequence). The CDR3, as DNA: TGCAGTGCTAGAGATGACGGGGGAACAGATACGCAGTATTTT. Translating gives CSARDDGGTDTQYF.

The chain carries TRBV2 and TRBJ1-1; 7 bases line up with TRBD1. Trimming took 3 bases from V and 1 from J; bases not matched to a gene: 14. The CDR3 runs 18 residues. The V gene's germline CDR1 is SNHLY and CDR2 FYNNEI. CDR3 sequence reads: CASSELFWRGRENTEAFF. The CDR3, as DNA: TGTGCCAGCAGTGAGCTCTTCTGGAGGGGGCGCGAGAACACTGAAGCTTTCTTT.

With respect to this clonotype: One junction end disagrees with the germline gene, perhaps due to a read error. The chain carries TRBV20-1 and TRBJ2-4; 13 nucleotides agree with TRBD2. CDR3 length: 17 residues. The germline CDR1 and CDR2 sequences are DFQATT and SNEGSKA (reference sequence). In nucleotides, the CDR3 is TGCAGTGCCAAAGGACTAGCGGGGGTTCTAGCCAAAAACATTCAGGACTTC. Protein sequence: CSAKGLAGVLAKNIQDF.

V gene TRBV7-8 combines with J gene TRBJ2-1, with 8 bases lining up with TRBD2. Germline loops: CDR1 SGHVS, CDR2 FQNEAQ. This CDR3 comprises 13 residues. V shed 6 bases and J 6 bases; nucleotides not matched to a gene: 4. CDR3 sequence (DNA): TGTGCCAGCAGAAACGCGGGGGGCAATGAGCAGTTCTTC. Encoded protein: CASRNAGGNEQFF.

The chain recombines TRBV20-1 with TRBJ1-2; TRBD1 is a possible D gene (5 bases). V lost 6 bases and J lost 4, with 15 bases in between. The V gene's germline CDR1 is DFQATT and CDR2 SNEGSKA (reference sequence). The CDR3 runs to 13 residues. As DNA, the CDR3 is TGCAGTGCGCAAACCGGGACGGTCTATGGCTACACCTTC. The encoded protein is CSAQTGTVYGYTF.

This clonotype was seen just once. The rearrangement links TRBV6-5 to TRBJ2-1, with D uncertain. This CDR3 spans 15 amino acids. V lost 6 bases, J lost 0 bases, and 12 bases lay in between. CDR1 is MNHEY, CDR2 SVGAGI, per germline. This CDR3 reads CASSPGSSSYNEQFF. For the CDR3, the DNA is TGTGCCAGCAGCCCAGGTTCGAGCTCCTACAATGAGCAGTTCTTC.

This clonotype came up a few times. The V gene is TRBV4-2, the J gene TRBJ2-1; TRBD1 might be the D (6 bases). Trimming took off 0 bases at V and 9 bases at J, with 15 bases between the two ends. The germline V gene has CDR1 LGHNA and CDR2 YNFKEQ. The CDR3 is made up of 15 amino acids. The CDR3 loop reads CASSQDAGVGSEQFF. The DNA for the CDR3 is TGTGCCAGCAGCCAAGACGCAGGGGTTGGGAGTGAGCAGTTCTTC.

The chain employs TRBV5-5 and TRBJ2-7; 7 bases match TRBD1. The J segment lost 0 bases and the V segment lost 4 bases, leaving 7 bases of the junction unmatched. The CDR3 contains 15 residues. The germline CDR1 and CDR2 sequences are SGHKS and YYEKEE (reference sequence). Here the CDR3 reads CASSRFDRASYEQYF. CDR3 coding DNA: TGTGCCAGCAGCCGTTTCGACAGGGCCTCCTACGAGCAGTACTTC.

This CDR3 is CSVAHSGGGGTEAFF. In DNA form, the CDR3 reads TGCAGCGTTGCCCATAGCGGGGGAGGGGGAACTGAAGCTTTCTTT. The V call is TRBV29-1, the J call TRBJ1-1; possibly TRBD1 for D (6 bases). In germline, CDR1 is SQVTM, CDR2 ANQGSEA. There are 15 residues in the CDR3. The ends were cut back, 4 bases at V and 5 bases at J, with 20 bases in the middle.

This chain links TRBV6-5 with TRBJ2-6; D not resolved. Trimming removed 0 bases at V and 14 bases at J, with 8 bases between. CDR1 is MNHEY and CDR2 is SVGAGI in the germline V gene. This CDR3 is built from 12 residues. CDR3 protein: CASSYSVGFLTF. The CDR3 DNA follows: TGTGCCAGCAGTTACTCCGTCGGTTTCCTGACTTTC.

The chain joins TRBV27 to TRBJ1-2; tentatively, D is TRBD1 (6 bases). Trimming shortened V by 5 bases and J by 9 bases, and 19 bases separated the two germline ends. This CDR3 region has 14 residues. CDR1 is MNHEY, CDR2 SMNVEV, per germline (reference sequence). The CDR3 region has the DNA TGTGCCAGCAGTCCCCAGGACAGAACACAGCGCTACACCTTC. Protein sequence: CASSPQDRTQRYTF.

The CDR3 protein is CASSSPGTGAEAKNIQYF. The CDR3 nucleotides are TGTGCCAGCAGTTCCCCCGGGACAGGGGCGGAAGCCAAAAACATTCAGTACTTC. The rearrangement links TRBV12-3 or TRBV12-4 to TRBJ2-4; 10 bases match TRBD1. Germline trimming cut 4 bases from V and 0 bases from J; bases unmatched to any gene: 9. The CDR3 extends over 18 amino acids.